These 10 T cell receptor beta chains were all obtained from the same sample, sequenced in a study of Graves' ophthalmopathy and Graves' hyperthyroidism. Amplification targeted the TCR beta CDR3 regions, with RNA transcripts as the source material. Second-round multiplex PCR came after a first-round RT-PCR that employed HTBI primers. MiXCR, run by TCRdb on the multiplex PCR reads, gives a single entry per CDR3 protein. The repertoire includes hundreds of thousands of distinct CDR3 sequences, 20% to 25% of them detected once, and roughly 3% sits in the top ten. The sample taken for sequencing was peripheral blood. The receptors come from a woman aged 18 to 35 with stable Graves' hyperthyroidism.

Ten or more counts support this clonotype. V is TRBV6-4 and J is TRBJ2-2; maybe TRBD1 (6 bases). Trimming took off 3 bases at V and 5 bases at J, with 7 bases between the two ends. CDR1 and CDR2 from the germline V gene are MRHNA and SNTAGT. The CDR3 extends over 13 amino acids. CDR3 loop: CASSDQGTGELFF. CDR3 nucleotides: TGTGCCAGCAGTGATCAGGGGACCGGGGAGCTGTTTTTT.

This clonotype was picked up many times. This rearrangement joins TRBV2 to TRBJ2-5; TRBD1 is a possible D gene (5 bases). CDR3 length: 13 residues. With 1 base removed from V and 4 bases from J, the gap between germline ends came to 7 bases. The germline gives CDR1 SNHLY, CDR2 FYNNEI. The CDR3 loop is CASSEEGAETQYF. CDR3 nucleotide sequence: TGTGCCAGCAGTGAAGAAGGGGCAGAGACCCAGTACTTC.

The table lists this clonotype with many counts. A much larger clone lies one base from this, so it may be a read error. The gene calls are TRBV6-5 and TRBJ2-7; D is unresolved. The CDR3 contains 12 residues. V was cut by 2 bases and J by 2 bases, with 4 bases left in between. Germline V gene data show CDR1 as MNHEY and CDR2 as SVGAGI. CDR3 sequence: CASSYGPYEQYF. Here the CDR3 DNA reads TGTGCCAGCAGTTACGGTCCCTACGAGCAGTACTTC.

Regarding this clonotype: Mismatch with germline at one junction end may stem from a read error. This chain uses TRBV12-3 or TRBV12-4 with TRBJ2-7; tentatively, D is TRBD1 (7 bases). There are 13 residues in the CDR3. As DNA, the CDR3 is TGTGCCAGCAGCCGACAGGGTTCGGGGGTTCCTCACTTC. This encodes CASSRQGSGVPHF.

At least ten counts were recorded for this clonotype. The rearrangement uses TRBV20-1 and TRBJ1-5; no firm D call. The CDR3 totals 14 residues. Germline assignment: CDR1 DFQATT and CDR2 SNEGSKA (reference sequence). V lost 0 bases and J lost 3, with 9 bases in between. CDR3 sequence (DNA): TGCAGTGCTAGAGATTGGCGGCTCAATCAGCCCCAGCATTTT. It translates to CSARDWRLNQPQHF.

This clonotype was seen many times. V usage is TRBV9 and J usage is TRBJ1-2, with D hard to call. CDR3 length: 15 residues. Germline V lookup: CDR1 SGDLS, CDR2 YYNGEE. V shed 5 bases and J shed 4 bases, with 18 bases lying between them. CDR3 region: CASRDTSCQLYGYTF. In DNA form, the CDR3 reads TGTGCCAGCAGAGACACCAGTTGTCAGCTCTATGGCTACACCTTC.

J is TRBJ2-5 and V is TRBV6-1; 7 bases match TRBD2. V was clipped by 6 bases and J by 1 base; unmatched bases: 14. The germline V gene has CDR1 MNHNS and CDR2 SASEGT. CDR3 length equals 17 residues. DNA for the CDR3: TGTGCCAGCAGCCACCGGGGAGGGCGGCGGGGCCAAGAGACCCAGTACTTC. Translating gives CASSHRGGRRGQETQYF.

This clonotype was observed many times. The V gene is TRBV24-1, the J gene TRBJ2-7; TRBD2 agrees at 8 bases. The CDR3 totals 14 residues. V shed 4 bases and J 2 bases; nucleotides not matched to a gene: 3. Germline V CDR1 and CDR2: KGHDR, SFDVKD. CDR3 nucleotides: TGTGCCACCAGTGACGGGACTAGAACCTACGAGCAGTACTTC. Translating gives CATSDGTRTYEQYF.

The J gene is TRBJ1-1, the V gene TRBV6-1; D call uncertain. Germline lookup yields CDR1 MNHNS and CDR2 SASEGT. This CDR3 is 14 amino acids long. V shed 7 bases and J shed 2 bases, with 14 bases lying between them. CDR3 residues: CASNDLPANTEAFF. CDR3 sequence (DNA): TGTGCCAGCAACGACCTCCCGGCAAACACTGAAGCTTTCTTT.

The CDR3 here is CASSPRTSGVHGKTQYF. CDR3 DNA: TGTGCCAGCAGCCCCAGGACTAGCGGGGTCCATGGGAAGACCCAGTACTTC. The gene calls are TRBV4-2 and TRBJ2-5; 12 positions agree with TRBD2. The CDR3 is 17 amino acids. Germline CDR1 LGHNA, CDR2 YNFKEQ. Trimming cost V 4 bases and J 6 bases; bases outside gene matches: 12.